These 16 T cell receptor beta chains originate from one sample sequenced in a study of human T cells and chemical hapten exposure. Documented time point: patch test 3, about 24 weeks after DPC sensitization. Indicated treatment: therapeutic diphenylcyclopropenone sensitization with weekly scalp DPC. MiXCR was run by TCRdb on the RACE reads, yielding one entry per CDR3 protein. This table holds roughly 62,000 distinct CDR3 sequences, roughly 12% found once. Specimen: whole blood, collected in connection with sensitization to the hapten diphenylcyclopropenone (DPC). The receptors stem from a young man with alopecia areata. Some clones in this sample may be carry-over from other donors' samples.

This clonotype came up many times. The chain is built from TRBV7-7 and TRBJ2-1; a possible D gene is TRBD2 (5 bases). Germline CDR1 reads SSHAT; CDR2 reads FNYEAQ (reference sequence). This CDR3 has 15 residues. Between the trimmed V and J ends, which lost 5 bases and 10 bases, there was a span of 21 bases. CDR3 nucleotide sequence: TGTGCCAGCAGCCCCTCCCCGCAGCGGTTACGCGAGCAGTTCTTC. It yields the protein CASSPSPQRLREQFF.

The CDR3, as DNA: TGTGCCAGCAGCCAAGTAGGCGTTAGTGAAGCTTTCTTT. Its translation is CASSQVGVSEAFF. This chain connects TRBV3-1 to TRBJ1-1; no reliable D call. CDR3 size: 13 residues. V was clipped by 1 base and J by 7 bases, with 10 bases between them. Germline loops: CDR1 LGHDT, CDR2 YNNKEL (reference sequence).

This clonotype was counted at least ten times. V is TRBV25-1 and J is TRBJ1-1; D might be TRBD1 (5 bases). V lost 6 bases and J lost 5, with 16 bases in between. The CDR3 runs to 14 residues. CDR1 and CDR2 (germline): MGHDK, SYGVNS. The CDR3 nucleotides read TGTGCCAGCAGACCAGGGAGGGAGGTGACTGAAGCTTTCTTT. Its translation: CASRPGREVTEAFF.

This clonotype was recorded at least ten times. The CDR3, as DNA: TGTGCCACCAGCAGAGAAGTAGCTGGGGATGAAAAACTGTTTTTT. Its translation is CATSREVAGDEKLFF. The chain employs TRBV15 and TRBJ1-4; no definite D call. Germline lookup yields CDR1 LNHNV and CDR2 YYDKDF (reference sequence). V shed 0 bases and J shed 6 bases, with 11 bases lying between them. The CDR3 spans 15 residues.

Many counts were recorded for this clonotype. The CDR3, as DNA: TGTGCCAGCAAGCTCGACAGGAACACTGAAGCTTTCTTT. Its translation: CASKLDRNTEAFF. V usage is TRBV12-3 or TRBV12-4 and J usage is TRBJ1-1; D perhaps matches TRBD1 (5 bases). V lost 7 bases, J lost 1 base, and 10 bases lay in between. The CDR3 has 13 residues.

The V and J genes are TRBV18 and TRBJ2-1; unclear D gene. V gave up 3 bases and J gave up 8 bases, with 8 bases separating them. Germline assignment: CDR1 KGHSH and CDR2 LQKENI. The CDR3 consists of 12 residues. The DNA for the CDR3 is TGTGCCAGCTCACCGGTAAACTATGAGCAGTTCTTC. Its translation is CASSPVNYEQFF. The full variable domain, with the rest looked up from reference TRBV18 and TRBJ2-1, is NAGVMQNPRHLVRRRGQEARLRCSPMKGHSHVYWYRQLPEEGLKFMVYLQKENIIDESGMPKERFSAEFPKEGPSILRIQQVVRGDSAAYFCASSPVNYEQFFGPGTRLTVL.

This clonotype came up a few times. The rearrangement joins TRBV18 to TRBJ1-5; tentative D call: TRBD1 (5 bases). Trimming pared 2 bases from V and 5 bases from J, leaving 10 bases between. The CDR3 spans 14 residues. Germline values: CDR1 KGHSH, CDR2 LQKENI. The CDR3 bases are TGTGCCAGCTCACCAGGCCCAGGGCATCAGCCCCAGCATTTT. It codes for CASSPGPGHQPQHF. Complete variable domain (other parts from reference TRBV18 and TRBJ1-5): NAGVMQNPRHLVRRRGQEARLRCSPMKGHSHVYWYRQLPEEGLKFMVYLQKENIIDESGMPKERFSAEFPKEGPSILRIQQVVRGDSAAYFCASSPGPGHQPQHFGDGTRLSIL.

This clonotype was observed a few times. V is TRBV6-2 or TRBV6-3 and J is TRBJ2-1; TRBD2 aligns across 13 bases. This CDR3 has 16 amino acids. Germline V gives CDR1 MNHEY, CDR2 SVGEGT. The V and J ends lost 6 bases and 4 bases, in that order; junction bases with no gene match: 6. For the CDR3, the DNA is TGTGCCAGCAGACTAGCGGGGGGGGCAGCTTACAATGAGCAGTTCTTC. It specifies CASRLAGGAAYNEQFF.

The chain is built from TRBV29-1 and TRBJ1-1, with a tentative D call TRBD1 (5 bases). This CDR3 has 14 amino acids. Germline V gene lookup returns CDR1 SQVTM and CDR2 ANQGSEA. V lost 6 bases and J 1 base, leaving 15 bases between the germline ends. CDR3: CSVAVRGTNTEAFF. The CDR3 nucleotides read TGCAGCGTGGCGGTGAGGGGAACGAACACTGAAGCTTTCTTT.

This sequence joins TRBV6-2 or TRBV6-3 and TRBJ2-3; 9 positions agree with TRBD1. Trimming took 5 bases from V and 2 from J; bases not matched to a gene: 5. The germline V gene encodes CDR1 MNHEY and CDR2 SVGEGT. The CDR3 is 15 residues long. The CDR3 region is CASSHRTGATDTQYF. In DNA form, the CDR3 reads TGTGCCAGCAGTCACAGGACAGGGGCCACAGATACGCAGTATTTT.

This clonotype was counted between two and nine times. V usage is TRBV7-6 and J usage is TRBJ2-7; possibly TRBD1 for D (6 bases). The CDR3 length is 17 residues. The ends were cut back, 4 bases at V and 2 bases at J, with 21 bases in the middle. Per germline, CDR1 SGHVS and CDR2 FNYEAQ. The CDR3 DNA is TGTGCCAGCAGCTGGAGGAGACGGGACAATTCGGCCTACGAGCAGTACTTC. Translated: CASSWRRRDNSAYEQYF.

V and J are TRBV9 and TRBJ2-3; no definite D call. CDR1 and CDR2 from the germline V gene are SGDLS and YYNGEE. Trimming removed 5 bases from V and 4 bases from J, with 11 bases in between. The CDR3 consists of 13 residues. The DNA of the CDR3 is TGTGCCAGCAGGCCTCTGACTGCAGATACGCAGTATTTT. It encodes CASRPLTADTQYF. The whole variable domain, remainder taken from reference TRBV9 and TRBJ2-3, is DSGVTQTPKHLITATGQRVTLRCSPRSGDLSVYWYQQSLDQGLQFLIQYYNGEERAKGNILERFSAQQFPDLHSELNLSSLELGDSALYFCASRPLTADTQYFGPGTRLTVL.

The chain uses TRBV11-2 and TRBJ2-3; D is unresolved. From germline, CDR1 is SGHAT and CDR2 FQNNGV. Trimming left V 3 bases short and J 0 bases short, with 7 bases between. The CDR3 has 14 residues. The CDR3 loop is CASSFRISTDTQYF. The CDR3 DNA sequence: TGTGCCAGCAGCTTCCGGATAAGCACAGATACGCAGTATTTT.

V gene TRBV29-1 combines with J gene TRBJ2-7, with 10 nucleotides matching TRBD2. The germline CDR1 and CDR2 sequences are SQVTM and ANQGSEA. V shed 4 bases, J shed 2 bases, and the junction held 5 bases outside the gene matches. The CDR3 has 14 amino acids. CDR3 amino acids: CSVGSGGNTYEQYF. Written as DNA, the CDR3 is TGCAGCGTTGGTAGCGGGGGGAATACCTACGAGCAGTACTTC.

V gene TRBV18 combines with J gene TRBJ2-7; no clear D. Germline lookup yields CDR1 KGHSH and CDR2 LQKENI. V shed 3 bases and J shed 0 bases, with 9 bases lying between them. The CDR3 covers 14 residues. CDR3 bases: TGTGCCAGCTCACCGGCGGATAGCTCCTACGAGCAGTACTTC. Translation gives CASSPADSSYEQYF.

There are a few counts of this clonotype. The CDR3 DNA follows: TGTGCCAGCAGCTTAGAGGGGACTGAGCAGTTCTTC. It encodes CASSLEGTEQFF. The rearrangement links TRBV11-2 to TRBJ2-1, with D possibly being TRBD1 or TRBD2 (5 bases each). This CDR3 has 12 amino acids. V was trimmed by 0 bases and J by 9 bases, leaving 6 bases between them. In germline, CDR1 is SGHAT, CDR2 FQNNGV.